A single sample is the source of the 17 T cell receptor beta chains below, sequenced in a study of T cell changes during pregnancy in multiple sclerosis. The method was immunoSEQ multiplex PCR; TCRdb's version includes in-frame clones alone and lacks a portion of them. The repertoire holds 30,000 to 45,000 clones, with about 92% as singletons. The specimen was PBMCs (not recorded whether the cells were cultured). These receptors were collected from a female donor with multiple sclerosis, enrolled in a pregnancy study.

This clone showed up just once. The gene calls are TRBV9 and TRBJ2-3, with D possibly TRBD2 on 6 matching bases. From germline, CDR1 is SGDLS and CDR2 YYNGEE. The CDR3 is 15 amino acids. V was pared by 3 bases and J by 2 bases, with 13 bases between. The CDR3 loop reads CASSAGLFLTDTQYF. In DNA form, the CDR3 reads TGTGCCAGCAGCGCGGGACTTTTCCTCACAGATACGCAGTATTTT.

The J gene is TRBJ1-2, the V gene TRBV6-5; D possibly corresponds to TRBD1 (5 bases). This CDR3 has 16 amino acids. V lost 0 bases to trimming and J lost 1 base, with 12 bases between them. CDR1 is MNHEY and CDR2 is SVGAGI in the germline V gene. The CDR3 region has the DNA TGTGCCAGCAGTTACTCGGCAGGCGGGGGTAACTATGGCTACACCTTC. This codes for CASSYSAGGGNYGYTF.

V usage is TRBV19 and J usage is TRBJ2-7; 11 bases are shared with TRBD2. Trimming cost V 7 bases and J 5 bases; bases outside gene matches: 13. This CDR3 has 16 amino acids. Germline-derived CDR1 and CDR2 are LNHDA and SQIVND (reference sequence). The CDR3 reads CASMAELAGVQNEQYF. In nucleotides, the CDR3 is TGTGCCAGTATGGCCGAACTAGCGGGAGTTCAGAACGAGCAGTACTTC.

V is TRBV10-3 and J is TRBJ2-3; TRBD2 might be the D (5 bases). V gave up 0 bases and J gave up 0 bases, with 7 bases separating them. The CDR3 covers 15 residues. Germline V lookup: CDR1 ENHRY, CDR2 SYGVKD. In DNA form, the CDR3 reads TGTGCCATCAGTGAGTCGAGCGGTAGCACAGATACGCAGTATTTT. Its translation: CAISESSGSTDTQYF.

V and J are TRBV5-4 and TRBJ2-5; 9 bases line up with TRBD2. V lost 2 bases and J lost 0; bases outside the gene matches: 8. Germline CDR1 SGHNT, CDR2 YYREEE (reference sequence). The CDR3 is made up of 17 amino acids. The CDR3: CASSFRLTSGNQETQYF. Here the CDR3 DNA reads TGTGCCAGCAGCTTTAGATTGACTAGCGGTAACCAAGAGACCCAGTACTTC.

DNA of the CDR3: TGTGCCAGCAGCACCCGCCCGGCAGCGGGAAACACCATATATTTT. Amino acid sequence: CASSTRPAAGNTIYF. The chain carries TRBV9 and TRBJ1-3, with D unresolved. The CDR3 totals 15 residues. V lost 4 bases to trimming and J lost 4 bases, with 15 bases between them. Germline V lookup: CDR1 SGDLS, CDR2 YYNGEE.

This chain connects TRBV5-1 to TRBJ1-2; TRBD1 is a possible D gene (5 bases). Trimming removed 4 bases from V and 2 bases from J, with 12 bases in between. The CDR3 runs 14 residues. Germline-derived CDR1 and CDR2 are SGHRS and YFSETQ. The CDR3: CASSTSQGNYGYTF. In DNA form, the CDR3 reads TGCGCCAGCAGCACCTCTCAGGGAAACTATGGCTACACCTTC.

V gene TRBV5-4 combines with J gene TRBJ2-2, with TRBD1 identical over 7 bases. After removal of 5 bases from V and 6 bases from J, the junction contained 7 bases not matched to a gene. The CDR3 consists of 14 residues. Germline lookup yields CDR1 SGHNT and CDR2 YYREEE (reference sequence). Here the CDR3 reads CASRFSGGPGELFF. CDR3 in DNA: TGTGCCAGCAGATTTTCAGGGGGTCCCGGGGAGCTGTTTTTT.

The V and J genes are TRBV5-1 and TRBJ2-5; 10 bases agree with TRBD2. V was pared by 4 bases and J by 1 base, with 13 bases of the junction left unmatched. Germline V gives CDR1 SGHRS, CDR2 YFSETQ. This CDR3 is 18 amino acids long. This CDR3 is CASSAGPRSGRAQETQYF. In nucleotides, the CDR3 is TGCGCCAGCAGCGCCGGGCCAAGAAGCGGGAGGGCCCAAGAGACCCAGTACTTC. The whole variable domain, remainder taken from reference TRBV5-1 and TRBJ2-5, is KAGVTQTPRYLIKTRGQQVTLSCSPISGHRSVSWYQQTPGQGLQFLFEYFSETQRNKGNFPGRFSGRQFSNSRSEMNVSTLELGDSALYLCASSAGPRSGRAQETQYFGPGTRLLVL.

This clone was recorded only once. V is TRBV5-6 and J is TRBJ2-4; TRBD1 might be the D (5 bases). V gave up 5 bases and J gave up 0 bases, with 15 bases separating them. From germline, CDR1 is SGHDT and CDR2 YYEEEE. The length of the CDR3 is 16 residues. CDR3 bases: TGTGCCAGCAGTCCTGACAGTGACATAGCCAAAAACATTCAGTACTTC. This sequence encodes CASSPDSDIAKNIQYF.

V usage is TRBV2 and J usage is TRBJ1-1, with D perhaps TRBD1 (5 bases). Germline V CDR1 and CDR2: SNHLY, FYNNEI. The CDR3 is made up of 14 amino acids. V was cut by 1 base and J by 4 bases, with 10 bases left in between. The CDR3 here is CASSEGGGGTEAFF. CDR3 coding DNA: TGTGCCAGCAGTGAAGGGGGCGGCGGCACTGAAGCTTTCTTT.

The chain employs TRBV2 and TRBJ1-5; D call uncertain. Trimming pared 4 bases from V and 5 bases from J, leaving 9 bases between. Germline V lookup: CDR1 SNHLY, CDR2 FYNNEI. The CDR3 loop spans 13 amino acids. The CDR3: CASSVTIDQPQHF. CDR3 nucleotide sequence: TGTGCCAGCAGTGTAACTATAGATCAGCCCCAGCATTTT.

The gene calls are TRBV6-4 and TRBJ2-5; no firm D call. The V end was cut by 8 bases, the J end by 5 bases, with 15 bases between. Germline CDR1 reads MRHNA; CDR2 reads SNTAGT. The CDR3 sequence is 13 residues long. The CDR3 protein is CASSGQLGETQYF. The CDR3 DNA reads as TGTGCCAGCTCTGGTCAACTGGGGGAGACCCAGTACTTC.

The gene calls are TRBV9 and TRBJ2-5; no clear D. The germline gives CDR1 SGDLS, CDR2 YYNGEE. Trimming removed 0 bases at V and 2 bases at J, with 14 bases between. The CDR3 is 16 residues long. DNA of the CDR3: TGTGCCAGCAGCGTAGGTCTTACAGAGAAGCAAGAGACCCAGTACTTC. Protein product: CASSVGLTEKQETQYF. Supplemented by reference TRBV9 and TRBJ2-5, the full variable domain reads DSGVTQTPKHLITATGQRVTLRCSPRSGDLSVYWYQQSLDQGLQFLIQYYNGEERAKGNILERFSAQQFPDLHSELNLSSLELGDSALYFCASSVGLTEKQETQYFGPGTRLLVL.

The CDR3 region is CASRSQGHWDTEAFF. The CDR3 nucleotides read TGTGCCAGCAGATCACAGGGTCACTGGGACACTGAAGCTTTCTTT. The chain combines TRBV7-9 with TRBJ1-1, with a tentative D call TRBD1 (6 bases). Germline-derived CDR1 and CDR2 are SEHNR and FQNEAQ (reference sequence). This CDR3 is 15 amino acids long. V was pared by 6 bases and J by 3 bases, with 17 bases between. The full variable domain, rest sourced from reference TRBV7-9 and TRBJ1-1, is DTGVSQNPRHKITKRGQNVTFRCDPISEHNRLYWYRQTLGQGPEFLTYFQNEAQLEKSRLLSDRFSAERPKGSFSTLEIQRTEQGDSAMYLCASRSQGHWDTEAFFGQGTRLTVV.

CDR3 residues: CASSHGVGYEQYF. The CDR3 DNA reads TGCGCCAGCAGCCATGGGGTGGGCTACGAGCAGTACTTC. This chain joins TRBV4-1 and TRBJ2-7; D gene unclear. CDR1 is MGHRA, CDR2 YSYEKL, per germline. CDR3 length equals 13 residues. V was clipped by 3 bases and J by 3 bases, with 9 bases between them.

The genes are TRBV7-2 and TRBJ2-1; 9 positions agree with TRBD1. The CDR3 consists of 17 residues. Trimming at V came to 2 bases and at J to 2 bases, leaving 7 bases not matched to a gene. Germline V gene sequence: CDR1 SGHTA, CDR2 FQGNSA. In nucleotides, the CDR3 is TGTGCCAGCAGCTTACAGGGGACAGGGTTGGCCTACAATGAGCAGTTCTTC. As protein: CASSLQGTGLAYNEQFF.